This T cell receptor (beta chain) was observed in a study of shared clonotypes between healthy human individuals. Study results and limitations: Only blood was sampled; tissue repertoires likely differ.

The CDR3 loop spans 13 amino acids. Germline lookup yields CDR1 SQVTM and CDR2 ANQGSEA. The ends were cut back, 4 bases at V and 4 bases at J, with 11 bases in the middle. A CD45RA-negative memory subset and a CD45RA+ naive subset were separated from the CD4+ cells. Comment on this clone: Antigen: not known.

Genomic DNA from each subset was divided evenly over several immunoSEQ plates. As handled by the study authors: ImmunoSEQ supplied junction-only sequences lacking quality scores, so filtering was different. TCRdb keeps only in-frame clones here, not all; method: immunoSEQ multiplex PCR. V and J calls plus clone size are reproduced from that table; the DNA served to infer D and trimming. Counted here are 2,500,000 or so clones, more than 80% occurring once; the ten biggest clones make up around 0.14%. What was sequenced was naive CD4+ T cells sorted from blood. Subset here: CD45RA+ positively selected. This sequence joins TRBV29-1 and TRBJ1-5, with D unresolved. This clonotype was sampled from a man aged 18 to 30 in good health. The CDR3 sequence is CSVGWAENQPQHF. The CDR3 region has the DNA TGCAGCGTTGGGTGGGCAGAAAATCAGCCCCAGCATTTT.